This T cell receptor (beta chain) was retrieved from a study of control samples from healthy donors and cancer patients. CDR3 size: 16 residues. Germline V gene lookup returns CDR1 MNHEY and CDR2 SVGAGI. V was clipped by 0 bases and J by 0 bases, with 11 bases between them. Sequencing was performed with immunoSEQ multiplex PCR; in TCRdb, only in-frame clones are kept and a portion is missing. The sample holds roughly 80,000 clones, about 87% seen once. The chain combines TRBV6-5 with TRBJ1-1; no reliable D call. This receptor was obtained from a woman in her sixties with head and neck cancer. The sample was PBMCs. CDR3 sequence reads: CASSYSIAGMNTEAFF. Here the CDR3 DNA reads TGTGCCAGCAGTTACTCTATAGCTGGAATGAACACTGAAGCTTTCTTT.